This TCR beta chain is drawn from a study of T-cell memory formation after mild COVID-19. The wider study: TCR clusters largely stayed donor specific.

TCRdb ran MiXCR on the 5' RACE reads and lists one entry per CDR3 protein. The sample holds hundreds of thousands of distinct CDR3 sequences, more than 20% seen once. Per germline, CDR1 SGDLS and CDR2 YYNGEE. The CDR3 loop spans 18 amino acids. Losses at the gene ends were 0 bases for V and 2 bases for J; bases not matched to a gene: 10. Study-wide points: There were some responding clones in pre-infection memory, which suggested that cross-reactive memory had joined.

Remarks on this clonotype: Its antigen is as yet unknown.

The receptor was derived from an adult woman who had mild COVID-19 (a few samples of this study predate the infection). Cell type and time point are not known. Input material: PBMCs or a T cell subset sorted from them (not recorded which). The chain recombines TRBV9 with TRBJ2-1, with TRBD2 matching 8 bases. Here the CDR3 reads CASSVAGSGIKTYNEQFF. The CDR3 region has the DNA TGTGCCAGCAGCGTAGCTGGTAGCGGGATTAAAACCTACAATGAGCAGTTCTTC.